The rows below give T cell receptor beta chains drawn from one sample of a study of cytomegalovirus exposure and HLA in healthy donors. Profiling relied on immunoSEQ multiplex PCR, and the TCRdb table lists in-frame clones only, not all of them. The data hold some 200,000 clones, with approximately 70% observed a single time. The sequencing sample was made of PBMCs. The receptors here all came from a middle-aged man in good health and CMV-seropositive. CDR3s include the opening cysteine and the closing phenylalanine or tryptophan. Fields, in order: J gene, V gene, D gene, clone size, CDR3 protein, CDR3 DNA. A D gene is named only where the DNA matches it firmly. Only part of the rows carry a size: once, few, many, or a class if the clone is expanded.

j_gene: TRBJ2-5; v_gene: TRBV19; d_gene: NA; abundance: NA; CDR3aa: CASSPRTAYQETQYF; CDR3nt: TGTGCCAGTAGTCCCCGGACAGCCTACCAAGAGACCCAGTACTTC
j_gene: TRBJ2-5; v_gene: TRBV9; d_gene: NA; abundance: few; CDR3aa: CASSRVVETQYF; CDR3nt: TGTGCCAGCAGCCGCGTCGTGGAGACCCAGTACTTC
j_gene: TRBJ1-4; v_gene: TRBV18; d_gene: NA; abundance: NA; CDR3aa: CASLRQRTGDEKLFF; CDR3nt: TGTGCCAGCTTAAGACAGCGAACGGGTGATGAAAAACTGTTTTTT
j_gene: TRBJ2-1; v_gene: TRBV5-1; d_gene: TRBD2; abundance: NA; CDR3aa: CASSRGTSSYNEQFF; CDR3nt: TGCGCCAGCAGCCGCGGGACTAGCTCTTACAATGAGCAGTTCTTC
j_gene: TRBJ2-7; v_gene: TRBV6-1; d_gene: NA; abundance: NA; CDR3aa: CATRRGGYEQYF; CDR3nt: TGTGCCACCCGGAGAGGGGGCTACGAGCAGTACTTC
j_gene: TRBJ2-3; v_gene: TRBV18; d_gene: NA; abundance: once; CDR3aa: CASSPDVPETQYF; CDR3nt: TGTGCCAGCTCACCAGATGTCCCGGAGACGCAGTATTTT
j_gene: TRBJ1-2; v_gene: TRBV7-3; d_gene: TRBD1; abundance: NA; CDR3aa: CASSLDRGGGYTF; CDR3nt: TGTGCCAGCAGCCTCGACAGGGGCGGAGGCTACACCTTC
j_gene: TRBJ1-5; v_gene: TRBV6-5; d_gene: NA; abundance: NA; CDR3aa: CASKGGGSQHF; CDR3nt: TGTGCCAGCAAGGGGGGGGGTTCCCAGCATTTT
j_gene: TRBJ2-5; v_gene: TRBV19; d_gene: NA; abundance: few; CDR3aa: CATGNPRGTQYF; CDR3nt: TGTGCCACCGGCAACCCCAGGGGGACCCAGTACTTC
j_gene: TRBJ2-1; v_gene: TRBV4-1; d_gene: TRBD2; abundance: NA; CDR3aa: CASSQDIGTIYNEQFF; CDR3nt: TGCGCCAGCAGCCAAGATATTGGGACTATTTACAATGAGCAGTTCTTC
j_gene: TRBJ2-3; v_gene: TRBV10-2; d_gene: TRBD2; abundance: NA; CDR3aa: CASSESRGGSTDTQYF; CDR3nt: TGCGCCAGCAGTGAGTCGCGGGGGGGGAGCACAGATACGCAGTATTTT
j_gene: TRBJ2-7; v_gene: TRBV5-6; d_gene: NA; abundance: few; CDR3aa: CASSLVGGAPYEQYF; CDR3nt: TGTGCCAGCAGCTTGGTTGGGGGGGCCCCCTACGAGCAGTACTTC
j_gene: TRBJ1-5; v_gene: TRBV28; d_gene: TRBD1; abundance: once; CDR3aa: CASTLGTVSNQPQHF; CDR3nt: TGTGCCAGCACTCTAGGGACAGTTAGCAATCAGCCCCAGCATTTT
j_gene: TRBJ2-7; v_gene: TRBV14; d_gene: TRBD2; abundance: NA; CDR3aa: CASSLIGGGEQYF; CDR3nt: TGTGCCAGCAGCCTAATCGGGGGAGGGGAGCAGTACTTC
j_gene: TRBJ2-5; v_gene: TRBV6-1; d_gene: TRBD2; abundance: NA; CDR3aa: CASSARLAGGSRIQETQYF; CDR3nt: TGTGCCAGCAGTGCCAGACTAGCGGGGGGGTCTAGGATACAAGAGACCCAGTACTTC
j_gene: TRBJ2-1; v_gene: TRBV7-2; d_gene: TRBD2; abundance: NA; CDR3aa: CASSLAPSGASEQFF; CDR3nt: TGTGCCAGCAGCTTAGCTCCTAGCGGGGCATCTGAGCAGTTCTTC
j_gene: TRBJ1-2; v_gene: TRBV5-4; d_gene: TRBD1; abundance: few; CDR3aa: CASSPWTGNYGYTF; CDR3nt: TGTGCCAGCAGCCCCTGGACAGGAAACTATGGCTACACCTTC
j_gene: TRBJ2-3; v_gene: TRBV5-4; d_gene: NA; abundance: NA; CDR3aa: CASSLSTDTQYF; CDR3nt: TGTGCCAGCAGCCTTAGCACAGATACGCAGTATTTT
j_gene: TRBJ1-4; v_gene: TRBV9; d_gene: NA; abundance: NA; CDR3aa: CASSPRGGKLFF; CDR3nt: TGTGCCAGCAGCCCTAGGGGGGGGAAACTGTTTTTT
j_gene: TRBJ2-1; v_gene: TRBV27; d_gene: TRBD1; abundance: NA; CDR3aa: CASSQGQVLLEQFF; CDR3nt: TGTGCCAGCAGCCAGGGACAGGTCTTGCTCGAGCAGTTCTTC
j_gene: TRBJ1-1; v_gene: TRBV6-4; d_gene: TRBD1; abundance: NA; CDR3aa: CASSVTGATNTEAFF; CDR3nt: TGTGCCAGCAGCGTAACAGGGGCAACGAACACTGAAGCTTTCTTT
j_gene: TRBJ2-5; v_gene: TRBV5-8; d_gene: TRBD2; abundance: NA; CDR3aa: CASSSRTGRETQYF; CDR3nt: TGTGCCAGCAGCTCTCGGACCGGGAGGGAGACCCAGTACTTC
j_gene: TRBJ2-3; v_gene: TRBV7-3; d_gene: TRBD2; abundance: once; CDR3aa: CASSPAGGGPSIDTQYF; CDR3nt: TGTGCCAGCAGCCCGGCAGGCGGGGGGCCCAGTATCGATACGCAGTATTTT
j_gene: TRBJ2-3; v_gene: TRBV11-2; d_gene: TRBD2; abundance: NA; CDR3aa: CASSLGLAGGTDTQYF; CDR3nt: TGTGCCAGCAGCTTAGGACTAGCGGGGGGCACAGATACGCAGTATTTT
j_gene: TRBJ2-7; v_gene: TRBV6-5; d_gene: NA; abundance: NA; CDR3aa: CASSTGLPTDYEQYF; CDR3nt: TGTGCCAGCAGCACCGGACTACCGACAGACTACGAGCAGTACTTC
j_gene: TRBJ2-7; v_gene: TRBV5-1; d_gene: TRBD1; abundance: NA; CDR3aa: CASSHRTGNIPAYEQYF; CDR3nt: TGCGCCAGCAGCCACAGGACAGGGAACATACCCGCCTACGAGCAGTACTTC
j_gene: TRBJ2-7; v_gene: TRBV6-5; d_gene: NA; abundance: NA; CDR3aa: CASSTGNEQYF; CDR3nt: TGTGCCAGCAGTACCGGGAACGAGCAGTACTTC
j_gene: TRBJ2-6; v_gene: TRBV5-1; d_gene: NA; abundance: NA; CDR3aa: CASSPYPDSSGANVLTF; CDR3nt: TGCGCCAGCAGCCCTTATCCGGACAGCTCTGGGGCCAACGTCCTGACTTTC
j_gene: TRBJ1-2; v_gene: TRBV2; d_gene: NA; abundance: NA; CDR3aa: CASSSQGNYGYTF; CDR3nt: TGTGCCAGCAGTTCTCAGGGGAACTATGGCTACACCTTC
j_gene: TRBJ1-6; v_gene: TRBV13; d_gene: NA; abundance: NA; CDR3aa: CASSPGDRYSPLHF; CDR3nt: TGTGCCAGCAGCCCAGGGGATCGTTACTCACCCCTCCACTTT
j_gene: TRBJ2-7; v_gene: TRBV11-2; d_gene: NA; abundance: NA; CDR3aa: CASSLGQAGEQYF; CDR3nt: TGTGCCAGCAGCTTAGGGCAGGCTGGCGAGCAGTACTTC
j_gene: TRBJ2-1; v_gene: TRBV5-1; d_gene: TRBD2; abundance: NA; CDR3aa: CASSRTSGYGEQFF; CDR3nt: TGCGCCAGCAGCCGGACTAGCGGATACGGTGAGCAGTTCTTC
j_gene: TRBJ1-1; v_gene: TRBV15; d_gene: NA; abundance: NA; CDR3aa: CATSAAGTNTEAFF; CDR3nt: TGTGCCACCAGCGCCGCCGGGACAAACACTGAAGCTTTCTTT
j_gene: TRBJ2-7; v_gene: TRBV4-3; d_gene: TRBD1; abundance: NA; CDR3aa: CASSQGSAGGYEQYF; CDR3nt: TGCGCCAGCAGCCAAGGATCGGCAGGGGGCTACGAGCAGTACTTC
j_gene: TRBJ2-7; v_gene: TRBV5-1; d_gene: TRBD1; abundance: NA; CDR3aa: CASRRDRDTYEQYF; CDR3nt: TGCGCCAGCAGAAGGGACAGGGACACCTACGAGCAGTACTTC
j_gene: TRBJ1-1; v_gene: TRBV5-4; d_gene: NA; abundance: NA; CDR3aa: CASRPGENTEAFF; CDR3nt: TGTGCCAGCCGACCAGGGGAGAACACTGAAGCTTTCTTT
j_gene: TRBJ2-7; v_gene: TRBV11-2; d_gene: TRBD1; abundance: NA; CDR3aa: CASSLDRASYEQYF; CDR3nt: TGTGCCAGCAGCCTGGACAGGGCCTCCTACGAGCAGTACTTC
j_gene: TRBJ1-2; v_gene: TRBV5-6; d_gene: NA; abundance: NA; CDR3aa: CASSLGGANYGYTF; CDR3nt: TGTGCCAGCAGCTTAGGCGGGGCGAACTATGGCTACACCTTC
j_gene: TRBJ1-5; v_gene: TRBV7-9; d_gene: NA; abundance: NA; CDR3aa: CASSSLRRGVNQPQHF; CDR3nt: TGTGCCAGCAGCTCCCTTCGGCGGGGGGTTAATCAGCCCCAGCATTTT
j_gene: TRBJ1-3; v_gene: TRBV7-6; d_gene: NA; abundance: once; CDR3aa: CASSSLDSRNTIYF; CDR3nt: TGTGCCAGCAGCTCCCTGGACAGCCGAAACACCATATATTTT
j_gene: TRBJ1-6; v_gene: TRBV5-6; d_gene: TRBD1; abundance: NA; CDR3aa: CASGRDSDGQDLPLHF; CDR3nt: TGTGCCAGCGGCCGGGACAGCGATGGACAGGACTTACCCCTCCACTTT
j_gene: TRBJ2-3; v_gene: TRBV6-4; d_gene: TRBD2; abundance: once; CDR3aa: CASSPGRGGSTDTQYF; CDR3nt: TGTGCCAGCAGTCCCGGACGGGGGGGTAGCACAGATACGCAGTATTTT
j_gene: TRBJ1-1; v_gene: TRBV6-1; d_gene: TRBD1; abundance: NA; CDR3aa: CASSAQPGQGSTEAFF; CDR3nt: TGTGCCAGCAGTGCTCAACCGGGACAGGGTAGCACTGAAGCTTTCTTT
j_gene: TRBJ1-6; v_gene: TRBV6-5; d_gene: TRBD1; abundance: few; CDR3aa: CASSTGGGNSPLHF; CDR3nt: TGTGCCAGCAGTACAGGGGGCGGCAATTCACCCCTCCACTTT
j_gene: TRBJ2-5; v_gene: TRBV7-9; d_gene: NA; abundance: NA; CDR3aa: CASSSLNRDTGGQYF; CDR3nt: TGTGCCAGCAGCTCATTGAATCGGGACACCGGAGGCCAGTACTTC
j_gene: TRBJ2-1; v_gene: TRBV6-5; d_gene: NA; abundance: NA; CDR3aa: CASSPPGGNEQFF; CDR3nt: TGTGCCAGCAGTCCCCCCGGGGGAAATGAGCAGTTCTTC
j_gene: TRBJ1-2; v_gene: TRBV9; d_gene: TRBD1; abundance: NA; CDR3aa: CASSLTDRVGYGYTF; CDR3nt: TGTGCCAGCAGCTTAACGGACAGGGTGGGCTATGGCTACACCTTC
j_gene: TRBJ1-6; v_gene: TRBV6-6; d_gene: NA; abundance: few; CDR3aa: CASSLQWRLHF; CDR3nt: TGTGCCAGCAGTTTACAGTGGCGCCTCCACTTT
j_gene: TRBJ2-7; v_gene: TRBV6-1; d_gene: TRBD1; abundance: NA; CDR3aa: CASSGQGIYEQYF; CDR3nt: TGTGCCAGCAGTGGACAGGGGATCTACGAGCAGTACTTC
j_gene: TRBJ2-5; v_gene: TRBV28; d_gene: NA; abundance: NA; CDR3aa: CASSLRVGGTQYF; CDR3nt: TGTGCCAGCAGTTTAAGGGTGGGGGGTACCCAGTACTTC
j_gene: TRBJ1-6; v_gene: TRBV7-2; d_gene: TRBD1; abundance: NA; CDR3aa: CASSLVGGGSPLHF; CDR3nt: TGTGCCAGCAGCTTAGTAGGGGGCGGTTCACCCCTCCACTTT
j_gene: TRBJ2-3; v_gene: TRBV4-2; d_gene: TRBD2; abundance: NA; CDR3aa: CASSQVAGGTDTQYF; CDR3nt: TGTGCCAGCAGCCAAGTTGCGGGGGGCACAGATACGCAGTATTTT
j_gene: TRBJ1-5; v_gene: TRBV6-6; d_gene: TRBD1; abundance: NA; CDR3aa: CASTEGTVDQPQHF; CDR3nt: TGTGCCAGCACCGAAGGGACAGTCGATCAGCCCCAGCATTTT